The clone carrying this TCR beta chain was detected a few times. This sample was taken from a study of blood T cell repertoires in COVID-19. Authors' methods: Reference gene primer amplification in the assay estimated nucleated cell counts. TCRdb keeps only in-frame clones here, not all; method: immunoSEQ multiplex PCR. V and J calls and clone size are copied from that table; D and trimming were computed from the DNA. The data contain about 41,000 clones, roughly four fifths of them singletons. The CDR3 runs 12 residues. The junction had 4 bases not matched to a gene; V was cut back by 8 bases and J by 6 bases. Germline CDR1 LNHDA, CDR2 SQIVND (reference sequence).

Input material: peripheral blood. The clonotype comes from a man aged 35 to 55 with active or convalescent COVID-19. The gene calls are TRBV19 and TRBJ2-1; 7 nucleotides match TRBD1. The CDR3 DNA sequence: TGTGCCAGTCGTACAGGGGTCAATGAGCAGTTCTTC. It translates to CASRTGVNEQFF. The whole variable domain, remainder taken from reference TRBV19 and TRBJ2-1, is DGGITQSPKYLFRKEGQNVTLSCEQNLNHDAMYWYRQDPGQGLRLIYYSQIVNDFQKGDIAEGYSVSREKKESFPLTVTSAQKNPTAFYLCASRTGVNEQFFGPGTRLTVL.